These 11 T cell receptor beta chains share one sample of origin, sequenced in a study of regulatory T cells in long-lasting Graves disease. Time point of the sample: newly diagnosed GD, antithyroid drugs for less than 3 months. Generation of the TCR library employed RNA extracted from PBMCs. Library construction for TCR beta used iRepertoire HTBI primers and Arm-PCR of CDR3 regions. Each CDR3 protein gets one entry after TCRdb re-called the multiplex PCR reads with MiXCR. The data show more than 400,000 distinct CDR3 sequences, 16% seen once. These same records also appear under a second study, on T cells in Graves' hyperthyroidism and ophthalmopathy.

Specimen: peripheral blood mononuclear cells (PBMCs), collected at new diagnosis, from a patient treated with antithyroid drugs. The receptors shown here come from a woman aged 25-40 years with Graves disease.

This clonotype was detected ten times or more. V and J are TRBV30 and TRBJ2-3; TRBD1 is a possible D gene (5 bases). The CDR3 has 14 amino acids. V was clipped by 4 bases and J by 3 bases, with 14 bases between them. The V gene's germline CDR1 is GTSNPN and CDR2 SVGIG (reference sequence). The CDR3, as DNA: TGTGCCTGGACGGAAGGGGCTCGGACAGATACGCAGTATTTT. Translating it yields CAWTEGARTDTQYF.

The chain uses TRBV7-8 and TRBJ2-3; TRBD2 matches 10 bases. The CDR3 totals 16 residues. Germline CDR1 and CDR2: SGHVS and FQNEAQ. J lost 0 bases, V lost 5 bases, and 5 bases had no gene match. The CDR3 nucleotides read TGTGCCAGCAGCCTCCGACTAGCGGGTAGCACAGATACGCAGTATTTT. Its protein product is CASSLRLAGSTDTQYF.

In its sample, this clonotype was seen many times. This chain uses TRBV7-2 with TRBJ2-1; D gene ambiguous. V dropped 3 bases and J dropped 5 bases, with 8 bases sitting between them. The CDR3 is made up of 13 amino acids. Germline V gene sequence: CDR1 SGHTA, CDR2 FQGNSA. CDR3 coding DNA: TGTGCCAGCAGCTTTTCGGCGGACAATGAGCAGTTCTTC. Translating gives CASSFSADNEQFF.

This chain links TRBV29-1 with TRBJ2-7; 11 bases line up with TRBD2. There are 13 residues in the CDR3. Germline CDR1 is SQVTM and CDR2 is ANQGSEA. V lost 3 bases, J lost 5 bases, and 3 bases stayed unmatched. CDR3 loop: CSVEGLAEDEQYF. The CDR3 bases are TGCAGCGTTGAGGGACTAGCGGAGGACGAGCAGTACTTC.

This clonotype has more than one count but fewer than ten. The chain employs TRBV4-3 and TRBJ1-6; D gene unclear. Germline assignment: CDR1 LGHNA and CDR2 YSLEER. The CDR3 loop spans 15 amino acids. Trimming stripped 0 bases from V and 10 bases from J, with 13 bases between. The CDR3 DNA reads TGCGCCAGCAGCCAAGATAGGTTAGAGGGATCACCCCTCCACTTT. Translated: CASSQDRLEGSPLHF.

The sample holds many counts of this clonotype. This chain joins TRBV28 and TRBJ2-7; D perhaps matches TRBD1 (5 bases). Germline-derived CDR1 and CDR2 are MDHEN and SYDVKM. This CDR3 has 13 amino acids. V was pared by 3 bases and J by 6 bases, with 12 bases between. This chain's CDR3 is CASSLKGQGEQYF. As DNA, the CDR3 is TGTGCCAGCAGTTTGAAGGGGCAGGGCGAGCAGTACTTC.

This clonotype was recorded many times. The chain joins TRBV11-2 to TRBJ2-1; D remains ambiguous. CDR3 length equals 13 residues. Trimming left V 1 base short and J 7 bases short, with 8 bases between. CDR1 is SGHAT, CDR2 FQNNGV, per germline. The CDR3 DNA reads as TGTGCCAGCAGCTTAGGTCGATGGAATGAGCAGTTCTTC. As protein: CASSLGRWNEQFF.

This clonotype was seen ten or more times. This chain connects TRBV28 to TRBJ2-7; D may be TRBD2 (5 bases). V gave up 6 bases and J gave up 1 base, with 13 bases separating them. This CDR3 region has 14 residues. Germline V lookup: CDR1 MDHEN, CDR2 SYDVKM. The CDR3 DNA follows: TGTGCCAGCAGCATTCGGGAACCATCCTACGAGCAGTACTTC. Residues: CASSIREPSYEQYF.

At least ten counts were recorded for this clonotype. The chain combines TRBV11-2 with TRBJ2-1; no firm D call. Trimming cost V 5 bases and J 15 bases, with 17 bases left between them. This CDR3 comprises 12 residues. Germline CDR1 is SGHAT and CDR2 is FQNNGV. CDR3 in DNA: TGTGCCAGCAGCCCTACTATGCAGAAGATGTTCTTC. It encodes CASSPTMQKMFF.

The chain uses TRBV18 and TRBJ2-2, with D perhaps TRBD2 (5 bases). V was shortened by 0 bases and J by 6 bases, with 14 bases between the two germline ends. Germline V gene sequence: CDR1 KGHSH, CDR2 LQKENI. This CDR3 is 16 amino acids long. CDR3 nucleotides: TGTGCCAGCTCACCACCGAGACCCCCGAGGGCCGGGGAGCTGTTTTTT. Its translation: CASSPPRPPRAGELFF.

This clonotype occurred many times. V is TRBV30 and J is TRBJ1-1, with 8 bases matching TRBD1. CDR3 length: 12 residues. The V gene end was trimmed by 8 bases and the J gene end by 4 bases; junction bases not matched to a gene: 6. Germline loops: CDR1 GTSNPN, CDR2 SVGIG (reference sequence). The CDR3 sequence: CAADRASTEAFF. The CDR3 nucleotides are TGTGCCGCGGACAGGGCGAGCACTGAAGCTTTCTTT.